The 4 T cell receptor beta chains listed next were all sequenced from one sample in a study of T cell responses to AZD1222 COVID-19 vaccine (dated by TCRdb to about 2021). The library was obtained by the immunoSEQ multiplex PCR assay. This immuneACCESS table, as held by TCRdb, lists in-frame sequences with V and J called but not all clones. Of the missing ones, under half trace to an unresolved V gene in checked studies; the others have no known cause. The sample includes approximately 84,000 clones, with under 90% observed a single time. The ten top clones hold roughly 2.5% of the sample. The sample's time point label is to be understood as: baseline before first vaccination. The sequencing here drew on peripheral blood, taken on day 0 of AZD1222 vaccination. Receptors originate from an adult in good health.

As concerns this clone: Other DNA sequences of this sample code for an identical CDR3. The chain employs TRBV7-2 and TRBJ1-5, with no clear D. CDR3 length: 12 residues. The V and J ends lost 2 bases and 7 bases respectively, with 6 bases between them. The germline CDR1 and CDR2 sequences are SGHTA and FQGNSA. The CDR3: CASSLRGQPQHF. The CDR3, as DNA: TGTGCCAGCAGCTTACGAGGGCAGCCCCAGCATTTT. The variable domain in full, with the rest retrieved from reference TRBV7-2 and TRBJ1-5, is GAGVSQSPSNKVTEKGKDVELRCDPISGHTALYWYRQSLGQGLEFLIYFQGNSAPDKSGLPSDRFSAERTGGSVSTLTIQRTQQEDSAVYLCASSLRGQPQHFGDGTRLSIL.

The CDR3 spells CASSDGQPNYGYTF. DNA of the CDR3: TGTGCCAGCAGCGACGGACAGCCTAACTATGGCTACACCTTC. The rearrangement links TRBV5-6 to TRBJ1-2; a weak D match, TRBD1 (6 bases). Trimming took 4 bases from V and 0 from J, leaving 10 bases between them. CDR3 length: 14 amino acids. From germline, CDR1 is SGHDT and CDR2 YYEEEE.

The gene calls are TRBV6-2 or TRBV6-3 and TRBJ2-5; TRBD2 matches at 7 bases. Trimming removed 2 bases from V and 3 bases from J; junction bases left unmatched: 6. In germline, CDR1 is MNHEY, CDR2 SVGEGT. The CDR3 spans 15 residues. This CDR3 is CASSYLRLAKETQYF. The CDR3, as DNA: TGTGCCAGCAGTTACCTTAGACTAGCTAAAGAGACCCAGTACTTC.

The CDR3, as DNA: TGTGCCAGCAGTTTACCGGGAGGCCGAAAACTGTTTTTT. Translation gives CASSLPGGRKLFF. The chain recombines TRBV27 with TRBJ1-4; no clear D. The CDR3 spans 13 residues. Looked up from germline, CDR1 is MNHEY and CDR2 is SMNVEV (reference sequence). Deletions cut 2 bases from V and 10 bases from J, with 11 bases between.